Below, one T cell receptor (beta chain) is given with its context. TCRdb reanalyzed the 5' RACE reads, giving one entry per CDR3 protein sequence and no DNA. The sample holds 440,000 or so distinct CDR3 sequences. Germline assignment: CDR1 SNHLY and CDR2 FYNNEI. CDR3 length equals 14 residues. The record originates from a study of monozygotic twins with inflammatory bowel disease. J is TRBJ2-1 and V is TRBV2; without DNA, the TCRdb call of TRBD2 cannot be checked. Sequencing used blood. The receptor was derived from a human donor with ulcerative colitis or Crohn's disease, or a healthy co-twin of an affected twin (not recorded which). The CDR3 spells CASSGWRVNNEQFF.